This T cell receptor (beta chain) was sequenced for a study of T cell responses to AZD1222 COVID-19 vaccine. Some clones are missing from TCRdb's copy, which holds only in-frame ones; the method was immunoSEQ multiplex PCR. The sample contains 110,000 or so clones, 88% of which appear only once. On this clone: Its specificity is not known.

Second doses were pooled across both intervals (about 4 or about 12 weeks). Broader study findings: As reported, nearly half of all spike-specific TCRs target variant regions that are unmutated.

The source material was peripheral blood, sampled 28 days after the second AZD1222 dose. The sequence derives from an adult who received the AZD1222 COVID-19 vaccine.

CDR3 nucleotides: TGTGCCAGCAGCGTAGCGGGAGACAGGGCAAACACTGAAGCTTTCTTT. Its protein product is CASSVAGDRANTEAFF. J is TRBJ1-1 and V is TRBV9; 7 nucleotides agree with TRBD1. The CDR3 sequence is 16 residues long. Germline V gene sequence: CDR1 SGDLS, CDR2 YYNGEE. J lost 2 bases, V lost 0 bases, and 7 bases had no gene match.